Shown below are 22 T cell receptor beta chains from a single sample sequenced in a study of blood T cell repertoires in COVID-19. Measured with immunoSEQ multiplex PCR; TCRdb has only the in-frame clones, and not every one. The sample includes under 150,000 clones, around four fifths seen only once; the top ten take about 18%. Sequencing was done on a sample of peripheral blood. The receptors derive from a man older than 75 with acute or convalescent COVID-19.

In this sample, this clone turned up a few times. CDR3 bases: TGCAGCGCCCGGTCCGGGACAGGGAGGACCGGGGAGCTGTTTTTT. Translation gives CSARSGTGRTGELFF. The chain has TRBV29-1 and TRBJ2-2, with 9 nucleotides matching TRBD1. Germline V CDR1 and CDR2: SQVTM, ANQGSEA. J was trimmed by 5 bases and V by 7 bases; bases with no gene match: 11. The CDR3 extends over 15 amino acids.

The V call is TRBV12-3 or TRBV12-4, the J call TRBJ1-2; 7 bases agree with TRBD1. V lost 6 bases to trimming and J lost 3 bases; unmatched junction nucleotides: 4. The CDR3 length is 13 residues. The CDR3 spells CASRRQGDYGYTF. The CDR3 DNA reads as TGTGCCAGCAGACGACAGGGAGACTATGGCTACACCTTC.

The V gene is TRBV5-6, the J gene TRBJ2-2; D gene uncertain. Germline lookup yields CDR1 SGHDT and CDR2 YYEEEE. The germline V and J ends were trimmed by 2 bases and 0 bases, with 14 bases remaining between them. The CDR3 contains 17 residues. Here the CDR3 DNA reads TGTGCCAGCAGCTTCCTATGGCAGGCGACGAACACCGGGGAGCTGTTTTTT. Its translation: CASSFLWQATNTGELFF.

This chain connects TRBV28 to TRBJ2-1; 8 bases line up with TRBD2. The CDR3 runs to 14 residues. After removal of 5 bases from V and 7 bases from J, the junction contained 7 bases not matched to a gene. The germline V gene encodes CDR1 MDHEN and CDR2 SYDVKM. The CDR3 sequence: CASSEAGARNEQFF. The CDR3 DNA follows: TGTGCCAGCAGTGAAGCGGGGGCGAGGAATGAGCAGTTCTTC.

The rearrangement joins TRBV18 to TRBJ2-7; 10 positions match TRBD1. V shed 3 bases and J 5 bases; nucleotides not matched to a gene: 7. Germline values: CDR1 KGHSH, CDR2 LQKENI. The CDR3 has 15 residues. The CDR3 loop reads CASSPGTGATHEQYF. In DNA, the CDR3 is TGTGCCAGCTCACCCGGGACAGGGGCTACCCACGAGCAGTACTTC.

This sequence joins TRBV5-6 and TRBJ1-2, with 7 bases fitting TRBD1. Trimming took 4 bases from V and 6 from J; bases not matched to a gene: 15. Germline V CDR1 and CDR2: SGHDT, YYEEEE. The CDR3 is 16 amino acids. CDR3 coding DNA: TGTGCCAGCAGCCCTCTAGGGGACAGACTGGGGGATGGCTACACCTTC. Protein: CASSPLGDRLGDGYTF. The whole variable domain, filled in from reference TRBV5-6 and TRBJ1-2, reads DAGVTQSPTHLIKTRGQQVTLRCSPKSGHDTVSWYQQALGQGPQFIFQYYEEEERQRGNFPDRFSGHQFPNYSSELNVNALLLGDSALYLCASSPLGDRLGDGYTFGSGTRLTVV.

The rearrangement links TRBV5-1 to TRBJ2-1; D is possibly TRBD1 (7 bases). The CDR3 contains 16 residues. The germline CDR1 and CDR2 sequences are SGHRS and YFSETQ. Trimming cost V 4 bases and J 7 bases, with 21 bases left between them. CDR3 in DNA: TGCGCCAGCAGCGGTGGAGGGGGCTTGGGTGGAAATGAGCAGTTCTTC. It specifies CASSGGGGLGGNEQFF.

This clone was detected only once. This chain connects TRBV2 to TRBJ2-3, with 8 bases fitting TRBD2. This CDR3 is built from 17 residues. Losses at the gene ends were 3 bases for V and 5 bases for J; bases not matched to a gene: 13. Germline V gives CDR1 SNHLY, CDR2 FYNNEI. CDR3: CASSDSGGSLLGDTQYF. CDR3 DNA: TGTGCCAGCAGTGACAGCGGGGGATCCCTTTTGGGAGATACGCAGTATTTT. The full variable domain, in which reference TRBV2 and TRBJ2-3 provide the parts outside the CDR3, is EPEVTQTPSHQVTQMGQEVILRCVPISNHLYFYWYRQILGQKVEFLVSFYNNEISEKSEIFDDQFSVERPDGSNFTLKIRSTKLEDSAMYFCASSDSGGSLLGDTQYFGPGTRLTVL.

The chain is built from TRBV5-1 and TRBJ1-2; TRBD1 matches 7 bases. Germline CDR1 and CDR2: SGHRS and YFSETQ. CDR3 size: 15 residues. V was pared by 0 bases and J by 3 bases, with 5 bases of the junction left unmatched. The CDR3 loop is CASSLVDRADYGYTF. As DNA, the CDR3 is TGCGCCAGCAGCTTGGTTGACAGGGCGGACTATGGCTACACCTTC.

This chain uses TRBV2 with TRBJ1-2; TRBD1 is a possible D gene (6 bases). The V gene's germline CDR1 is SNHLY and CDR2 FYNNEI. The CDR3 length is 12 residues. Deletions cut 6 bases from V and 8 bases from J, with 13 bases between. This CDR3 is CASRVQGLGYTF. CDR3 bases: TGTGCCAGCAGGGTCCAGGGGTTAGGCTACACCTTC.

The chain recombines TRBV4-1 with TRBJ2-3, with TRBD2 matching 15 bases. In germline, CDR1 is MGHRA, CDR2 YSYEKL. V trimming: 4 bases; J trimming: 0 bases; junction bases outside the gene matches: 8. The CDR3 totals 19 residues. The CDR3 nucleotides are TGCGCCAGCAGCCTAGGACTAGCGGGGGGGAAATCTAGCACAGATACGCAGTATTTT. As protein: CASSLGLAGGKSSTDTQYF.

The rearrangement joins TRBV5-8 to TRBJ2-7, with 12 bases lining up with TRBD2. This CDR3 has 15 residues. CDR1 is SGHTS and CDR2 is YDEGEE in the germline V gene. V was pared by 0 bases and J by 4 bases, with 2 bases of the junction left unmatched. CDR3 bases: TGTGCCAGCAGCTTGGGACTAGCGGGAGCATACGAGCAGTACTTC. This gives the protein CASSLGLAGAYEQYF.

This clone was found once. This chain links TRBV7-2 with TRBJ1-1; TRBD1 agrees at 9 bases. With 1 base clipped from V and 6 bases from J, the junction kept 6 bases outside the gene matches. CDR3 size: 15 residues. Germline CDR1 reads SGHTA; CDR2 reads FQGNSA. Written as DNA, the CDR3 is TGTGCCAGCAGCTTAGTATACACAGGGGGCGCTGAAGCTTTCTTT. This sequence encodes CASSLVYTGGAEAFF.

V and J are TRBV11-2 and TRBJ2-7, with 10 positions matching TRBD1. The CDR3 sequence is 16 residues long. With V trimmed by 1 base and J by 2 bases, 5 bases remained unmatched. CDR1 is SGHAT, CDR2 FQNNGV, per germline. The CDR3 spells CASSLGLTGGTYEQYF. CDR3 nucleotides: TGTGCCAGCAGCTTAGGCCTGACAGGGGGCACCTACGAGCAGTACTTC.

The rearrangement joins TRBV5-1 to TRBJ1-1; 8 nucleotides line up with TRBD1. After removal of 2 bases from V and 1 base from J, the junction contained 1 base not matched to a gene. The CDR3 sequence is 14 residues long. Per the germline V gene, CDR1 is SGHRS and CDR2 is YFSETQ. The CDR3 sequence: CASSFQGANTEAFF. CDR3 bases: TGCGCCAGCAGCTTTCAGGGGGCGAACACTGAAGCTTTCTTT.

The V call is TRBV4-2, the J call TRBJ2-3; 8 bases line up with TRBD2. The CDR3 runs 18 residues. Trimming took 0 bases from V and 0 from J; bases not matched to a gene: 8. The germline gives CDR1 LGHNA, CDR2 YNFKEQ. CDR3 sequence (DNA): TGTGCCAGCAGCCAAGATTACGTGGTAGCGGGGAGCACAGATACGCAGTATTTT. It encodes CASSQDYVVAGSTDTQYF.

Regarding this clone: Other DNA sequences of this sample code for an identical CDR3. The chain has TRBV5-1 and TRBJ1-1; the D is unclear. Trimming pared 0 bases from V and 1 base from J, leaving 4 bases between. The CDR3 has 13 residues. CDR1 SGHRS and CDR2 YFSETQ come from the germline V gene. CDR3 DNA sequence: TGCGCCAGCAGCTTGGCCAGGAACACTGAAGCTTTCTTT. It codes for CASSLARNTEAFF.

J is TRBJ2-1 and V is TRBV2, with TRBD2 matching over 13 bases. The trim removed 8 bases at V and 7 bases at J, leaving 8 bases unmatched. The CDR3 has 15 amino acids. Germline V gives CDR1 SNHLY, CDR2 FYNNEI. The CDR3 protein is CASEYGTSGVNEQFF. The CDR3 DNA follows: TGTGCCAGCGAGTACGGGACTAGCGGGGTAAATGAGCAGTTCTTC.

The V call is TRBV7-2, the J call TRBJ2-3; maybe TRBD2 (6 bases). Deletions cut 4 bases from V and 2 bases from J, with 16 bases between. Germline V gene sequence: CDR1 SGHTA, CDR2 FQGNSA. This CDR3 is 16 amino acids long. The CDR3 DNA follows: TGTGCCAGCAGCTCTATGCCGGGGGTCGTCACAGATACGCAGTATTTT. Its translation: CASSSMPGVVTDTQYF.

The chain uses TRBV6-2 or TRBV6-3 and TRBJ2-6; D uncertain. The CDR3 is made up of 16 amino acids. Germline CDR1 MNHEY, CDR2 SVGEGT. With 3 bases removed from V and 0 bases from J, the gap between germline ends came to 9 bases. The CDR3 region is CASSYGLHSGANVLTF. CDR3 in DNA: TGTGCCAGCAGTTATGGGCTTCACTCTGGGGCCAACGTCCTGACTTTC.

J is TRBJ1-1 and V is TRBV2, with 9 bases aligning to TRBD1. V lost 6 bases, J lost 1 base, and 0 bases stayed unmatched. This CDR3 contains 13 residues. CDR1 SNHLY and CDR2 FYNNEI come from the germline V gene. The CDR3 region is CASRGQGNTEAFF. CDR3 DNA: TGTGCCAGCAGGGGACAGGGGAACACTGAAGCTTTCTTT. Together with reference TRBV2 and TRBJ1-1, the CDR3 gives the full variable domain: EPEVTQTPSHQVTQMGQEVILRCVPISNHLYFYWYRQILGQKVEFLVSFYNNEISEKSEIFDDQFSVERPDGSNFTLKIRSTKLEDSAMYFCASRGQGNTEAFFGQGTRLTVV.

The chain links TRBV14 to TRBJ2-1; TRBD2 agrees at 8 bases. CDR1 and CDR2 from the germline V gene are SGHDN and FVKESK. The CDR3 contains 14 residues. V lost 5 bases to trimming and J lost 7 bases; unmatched junction nucleotides: 7. The CDR3 spells CASSASGFVNEQFF. The CDR3 DNA sequence: TGTGCCAGCAGCGCTAGCGGGTTTGTGAATGAGCAGTTCTTC.